This note documents a single TCR beta chain sequence. Germline CDR1 is SGHVS and CDR2 is FQNEAQ. V lost 5 bases, J lost 1 base, and 8 bases lay in between. The CDR3 extends over 13 amino acids. The table came from immunoSEQ multiplex PCR; TCRdb's copy has only in-frame clones and leaves some out. Here the sample spans around 120,000 clones, approximately 92% being singletons. This specimen comes from a study of T cell responses to AZD1222 COVID-19 vaccine. V and J are TRBV7-8 and TRBJ1-2; the D gene is possibly TRBD1 (5 bases). The sample was peripheral blood, taken on day 0 of AZD1222 vaccination. The source of this sequence is an adult in good health. CDR3 sequence (DNA): TGTGCCAGCAGCGTAGACAGTAACTATGGCTACACCTTC. It translates to CASSVDSNYGYTF.